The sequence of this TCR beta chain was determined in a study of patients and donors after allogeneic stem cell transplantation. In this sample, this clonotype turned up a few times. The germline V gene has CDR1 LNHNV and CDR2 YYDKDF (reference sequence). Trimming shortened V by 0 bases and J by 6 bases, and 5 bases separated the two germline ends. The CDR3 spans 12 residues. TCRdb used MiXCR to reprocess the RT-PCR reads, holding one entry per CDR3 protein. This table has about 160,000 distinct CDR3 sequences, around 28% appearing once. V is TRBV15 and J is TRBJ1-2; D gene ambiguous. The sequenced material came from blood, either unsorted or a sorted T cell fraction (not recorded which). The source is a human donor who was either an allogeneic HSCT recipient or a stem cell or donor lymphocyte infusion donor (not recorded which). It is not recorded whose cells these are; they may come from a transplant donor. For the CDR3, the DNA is TGTGCCACCAGCAGAGACAGTAATGGCTACACCTTC. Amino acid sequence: CATSRDSNGYTF.